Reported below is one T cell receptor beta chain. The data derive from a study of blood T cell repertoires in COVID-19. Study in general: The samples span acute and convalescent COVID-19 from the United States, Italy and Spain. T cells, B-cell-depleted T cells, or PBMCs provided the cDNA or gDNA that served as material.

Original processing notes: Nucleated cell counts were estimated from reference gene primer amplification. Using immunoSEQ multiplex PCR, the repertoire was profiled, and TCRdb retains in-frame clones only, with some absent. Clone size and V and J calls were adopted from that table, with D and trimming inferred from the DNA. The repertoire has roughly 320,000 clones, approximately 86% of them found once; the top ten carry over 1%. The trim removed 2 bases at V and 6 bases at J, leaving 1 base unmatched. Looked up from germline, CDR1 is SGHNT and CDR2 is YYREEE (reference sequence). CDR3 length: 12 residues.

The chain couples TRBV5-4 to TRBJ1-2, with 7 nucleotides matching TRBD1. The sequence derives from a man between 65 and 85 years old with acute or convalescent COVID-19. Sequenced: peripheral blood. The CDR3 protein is CASSFTGDGYTF. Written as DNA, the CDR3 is TGTGCCAGCAGCTTCACAGGGGATGGCTACACCTTC.